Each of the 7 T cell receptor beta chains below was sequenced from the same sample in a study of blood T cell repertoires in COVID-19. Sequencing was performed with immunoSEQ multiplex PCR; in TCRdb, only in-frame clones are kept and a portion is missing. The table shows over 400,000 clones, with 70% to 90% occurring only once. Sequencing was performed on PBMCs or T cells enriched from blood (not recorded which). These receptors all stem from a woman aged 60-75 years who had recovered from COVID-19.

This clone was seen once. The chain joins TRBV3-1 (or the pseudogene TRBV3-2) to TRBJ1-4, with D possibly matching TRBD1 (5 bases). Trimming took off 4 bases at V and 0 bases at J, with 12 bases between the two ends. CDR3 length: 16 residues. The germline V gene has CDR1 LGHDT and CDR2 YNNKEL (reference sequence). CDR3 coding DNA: TGTGCCAGCAGCCCTGACAGAGGAACAACTAATGAAAAACTGTTTTTT. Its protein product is CASSPDRGTTNEKLFF.

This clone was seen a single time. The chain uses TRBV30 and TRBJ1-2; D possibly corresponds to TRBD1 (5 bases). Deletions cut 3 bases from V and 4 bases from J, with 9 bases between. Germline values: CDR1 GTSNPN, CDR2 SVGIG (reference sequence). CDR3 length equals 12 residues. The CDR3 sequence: CAWRGLSYGYTF. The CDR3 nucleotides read TGTGCCTGGAGGGGGCTTAGCTATGGCTACACCTTC. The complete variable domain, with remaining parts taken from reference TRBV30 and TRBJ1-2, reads SQTIHQWPATLVQPVGSPLSLECTVEGTSNPNLYWYRQAAGRGLQLLFYSVGIGQISSEVPQNLSASRPQDRQFILSSKKLLLSDSGFYLCAWRGLSYGYTFGSGTRLTVV.

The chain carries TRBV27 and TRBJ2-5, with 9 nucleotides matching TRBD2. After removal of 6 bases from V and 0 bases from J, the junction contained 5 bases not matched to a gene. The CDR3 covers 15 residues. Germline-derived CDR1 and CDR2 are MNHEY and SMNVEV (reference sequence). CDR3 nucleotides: TGTGCCAGCAGGGGCGGGGGGGAGTACCAAGAGACCCAGTACTTC. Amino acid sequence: CASRGGGEYQETQYF.

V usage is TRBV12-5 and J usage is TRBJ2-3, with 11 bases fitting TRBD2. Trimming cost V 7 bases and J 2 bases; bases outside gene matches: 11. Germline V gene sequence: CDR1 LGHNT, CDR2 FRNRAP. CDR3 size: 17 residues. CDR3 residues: CASAKILLAGATDTQYF. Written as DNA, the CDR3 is TGTGCTAGTGCCAAAATCTTACTAGCGGGGGCCACAGATACGCAGTATTTT.

The CDR3, as DNA: TGTGCCAGCAGTTTAGAGCACAGGGGCACTGAAGCTTTCTTT. Translated, it gives CASSLEHRGTEAFF. This chain links TRBV27 with TRBJ1-1; TRBD1 matches 7 bases. Looked up from germline, CDR1 is MNHEY and CDR2 is SMNVEV (reference sequence). The V and J ends lost 2 bases and 4 bases, in that order; junction bases with no gene match: 4. This CDR3 comprises 14 residues.

This chain's CDR3 is CASSELTVQETQYF. DNA for the CDR3: TGTGCCAGCAGTGAACTTACAGTCCAAGAGACCCAGTACTTC. The chain joins TRBV2 to TRBJ2-5; D is undetermined. The CDR3 has 14 residues. In germline, CDR1 is SNHLY, CDR2 FYNNEI. V gave up 2 bases and J gave up 1 base, with 8 bases separating them.

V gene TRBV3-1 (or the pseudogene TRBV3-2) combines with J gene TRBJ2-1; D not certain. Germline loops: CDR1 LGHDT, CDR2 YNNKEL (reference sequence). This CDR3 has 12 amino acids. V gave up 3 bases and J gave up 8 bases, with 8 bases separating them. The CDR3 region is CASSQVTHEQFF. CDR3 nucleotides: TGTGCCAGCAGCCAGGTAACACATGAGCAGTTCTTC.